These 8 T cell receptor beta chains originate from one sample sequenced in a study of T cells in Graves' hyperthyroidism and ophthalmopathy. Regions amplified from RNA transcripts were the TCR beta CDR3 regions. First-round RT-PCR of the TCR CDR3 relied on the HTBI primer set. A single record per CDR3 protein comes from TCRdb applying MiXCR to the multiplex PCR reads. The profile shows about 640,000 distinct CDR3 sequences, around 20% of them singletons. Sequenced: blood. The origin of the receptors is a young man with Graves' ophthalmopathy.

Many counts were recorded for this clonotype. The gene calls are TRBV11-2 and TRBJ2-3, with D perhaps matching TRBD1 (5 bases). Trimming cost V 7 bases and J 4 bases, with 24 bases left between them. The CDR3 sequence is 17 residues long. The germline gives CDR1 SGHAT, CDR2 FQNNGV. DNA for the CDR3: TGTGCCAGCAACTTCCCCGGTCGGGCAGGGTACTCAGATACGCAGTATTTT. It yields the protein CASNFPGRAGYSDTQYF.

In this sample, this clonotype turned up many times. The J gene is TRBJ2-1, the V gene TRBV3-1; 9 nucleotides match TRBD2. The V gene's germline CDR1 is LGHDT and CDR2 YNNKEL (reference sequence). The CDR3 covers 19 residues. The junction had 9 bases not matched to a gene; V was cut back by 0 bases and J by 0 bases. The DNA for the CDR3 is TGTGCCAGCAGCCAAGATTCTGCGGGAGGGCCCCGCTCCTACAATGAGCAGTTCTTC. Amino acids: CASSQDSAGGPRSYNEQFF.

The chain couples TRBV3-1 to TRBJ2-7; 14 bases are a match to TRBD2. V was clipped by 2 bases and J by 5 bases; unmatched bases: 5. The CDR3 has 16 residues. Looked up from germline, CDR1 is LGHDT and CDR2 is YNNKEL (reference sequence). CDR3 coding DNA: TGTGCCAGCAGCCAAAGACTAGCGGGAGGGCTCCACGAGCAGTACTTC. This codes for CASSQRLAGGLHEQYF.

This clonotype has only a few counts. The CDR3 spells CASDEAGLNTGELFF. CDR3 DNA sequence: TGCGCCAGCGATGAAGCGGGGCTGAACACCGGGGAGCTGTTTTTT. The rearrangement links TRBV5-1 to TRBJ2-2; TRBD2 aligns across 7 bases. V trimming: 7 bases; J trimming: 1 base; junction bases outside the gene matches: 7. Germline V gene sequence: CDR1 SGHRS, CDR2 YFSETQ. This CDR3 contains 15 residues. Full variable domain (outside the CDR3, taken from reference TRBV5-1 and TRBJ2-2): KAGVTQTPRYLIKTRGQQVTLSCSPISGHRSVSWYQQTPGQGLQFLFEYFSETQRNKGNFPGRFSGRQFSNSRSEMNVSTLELGDSALYLCASDEAGLNTGELFFGEGSRLTVL.

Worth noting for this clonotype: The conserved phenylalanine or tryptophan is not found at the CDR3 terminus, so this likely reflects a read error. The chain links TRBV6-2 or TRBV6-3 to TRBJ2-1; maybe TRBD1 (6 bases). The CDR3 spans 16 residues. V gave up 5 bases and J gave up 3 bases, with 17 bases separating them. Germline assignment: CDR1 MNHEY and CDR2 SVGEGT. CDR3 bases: TGTGCCAGCAGTCTGGGGGCAGGGGTGTACTACAATGAGCAGTTCCTC. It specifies CASSLGAGVYYNEQFL.

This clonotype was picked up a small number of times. CDR3 in DNA: TGTGCCAGCAGCACCGACAGGTACGAGCAGTACTTC. Amino acid sequence: CASSTDRYEQYF. The chain combines TRBV6-1 with TRBJ2-7, with TRBD1 as a possible D gene (6 bases). The CDR3 is 12 residues long. Germline CDR1 reads MNHNS; CDR2 reads SASEGT. Trimming pared 6 bases from V and 4 bases from J, leaving 10 bases between.

The CDR3 DNA is TGTGCCAGCAGCTTAGCGCACCACGAGCAGTACTTC. Translating gives CASSLAHHEQYF. The V and J genes are TRBV7-9 and TRBJ2-7, with D unresolved. Germline V CDR1 and CDR2: SEHNR, FQNEAQ (reference sequence). The CDR3 extends over 12 amino acids. Trimming removed 0 bases at V and 5 bases at J, with 5 bases between.

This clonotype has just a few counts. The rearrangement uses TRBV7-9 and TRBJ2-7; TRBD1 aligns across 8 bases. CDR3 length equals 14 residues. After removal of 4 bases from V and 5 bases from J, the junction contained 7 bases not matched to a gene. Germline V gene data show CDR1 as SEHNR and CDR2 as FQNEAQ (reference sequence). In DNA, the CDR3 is TGTGCCAGCAGCTCCAGGACAGGGTATAACGAGCAGTACTTC. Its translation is CASSSRTGYNEQYF.